These 32 T cell receptor beta chains share one sample of origin, sequenced in a study of blood T cell repertoires in COVID-19. Sequencing was performed with immunoSEQ multiplex PCR; in TCRdb, only in-frame clones are kept and a portion is missing. There are about 160,000 clones in the sample; 85% occur only once, and less than 3.5% lies in the top ten. The specimen was peripheral blood. These receptor sequences come from a human donor with acute or convalescent COVID-19. The donor label of this sample is uncertain.

V usage is TRBV10-2 and J usage is TRBJ1-4, with 10 positions matching TRBD1. This CDR3 comprises 14 residues. Germline CDR1 is WSHSY and CDR2 is SAAADI. Trimming cost V 8 bases and J 8 bases; bases outside gene matches: 8. CDR3 region: CASVGGTGDEKLFF. The CDR3 coding sequence is TGCGCCAGCGTTGGGGGGACAGGGGACGAAAAACTGTTTTTT.

The chain carries TRBV18 and TRBJ2-7, with D hard to call. Trimming shortened V by 2 bases and J by 3 bases, and 8 bases separated the two germline ends. This CDR3 comprises 13 residues. Germline lookup yields CDR1 KGHSH and CDR2 LQKENI. The chain's CDR3 is CASSPSLGYEQYF. CDR3 coding DNA: TGTGCCAGCTCACCAAGTCTCGGCTACGAGCAGTACTTC.

This clone occurred once. The chain joins TRBV13 to TRBJ1-1; D is unresolved. V lost 5 bases and J lost 0, with 13 bases in between. The germline V gene encodes CDR1 PRHDT and CDR2 FYEKMQ (reference sequence). The CDR3 sequence is 15 residues long. The CDR3 DNA reads TGTGCCAGCAGCCATGCGGAAGGCTTGAACACTGAAGCTTTCTTT. The encoded protein is CASSHAEGLNTEAFF.

The rearrangement joins TRBV9 to TRBJ2-3; D ambiguous. CDR3 length: 12 amino acids. The V gene's germline CDR1 is SGDLS and CDR2 YYNGEE. The V gene lost 0 bases and the J gene lost 4 bases, with 3 bases spanning the gap. The CDR3 nucleotides read TGTGCCAGCAGCGTAGCTGCAGATACGCAGTATTTT. This sequence encodes CASSVAADTQYF.

The rearrangement uses TRBV5-1 and TRBJ1-6, with 7 bases fitting TRBD1. From germline, CDR1 is SGHRS and CDR2 YFSETQ. This CDR3 is 15 amino acids long. The V and J ends lost 1 base and 5 bases, in that order; junction bases with no gene match: 3. CDR3 bases: TGCGCCAGCAGCTTGAGGGACAGAAATAATTCACCCCTCCACTTT. It translates to CASSLRDRNNSPLHF.

CDR3 loop: CATRSGGTQETQYF. CDR3 DNA sequence: TGTGCCACCCGTAGCGGGGGGACCCAAGAGACCCAGTACTTC. The rearrangement uses TRBV24-1 and TRBJ2-5; 10 nucleotides line up with TRBD2. Germline V gene lookup returns CDR1 KGHDR and CDR2 SFDVKD. V was clipped by 9 bases and J by 1 base; unmatched bases: 4. The CDR3 has 14 residues.

This chain joins TRBV11-3 and TRBJ2-1; 10 bases are shared with TRBD2. CDR3 length equals 16 residues. Germline lookup yields CDR1 SGHNT and CDR2 YENEEA. The junction had 8 bases not matched to a gene; V was cut back by 0 bases and J by 9 bases. CDR3 bases: TGTGCCAGCAGCTTAGACAGCGGGGGGGCCCTTGGTGAGCAGTTCTTC. This encodes CASSLDSGGALGEQFF.

This clone was seen a few times. The chain has TRBV23-1 and TRBJ1-5; TRBD1 matches 8 bases. TRBV23-1 is placed among ORFs of uncertain function. V was clipped by 2 bases and J by 5 bases; unmatched bases: 5. The CDR3 runs to 15 residues. Here the CDR3 reads CASSQGQGSHQPQHF. CDR3 DNA: TGCGCCAGCAGTCAAGGACAGGGTTCCCATCAGCCCCAGCATTTT.

This clone was seen just once. The V gene is TRBV5-1, the J gene TRBJ2-3, with D tentatively TRBD1 (6 bases). The CDR3 runs 15 residues. Looked up from germline, CDR1 is SGHRS and CDR2 is YFSETQ. Trimming pared 0 bases from V and 2 bases from J, leaving 10 bases between. DNA of the CDR3: TGCGCCAGCAGCTTGGGGGGGCGCTCCACAGATACGCAGTATTTT. Protein product: CASSLGGRSTDTQYF.

This CDR3 is CASSFQGPVGYTF. In DNA, the CDR3 is TGTGCCAGCAGTTTCCAGGGGCCGGTAGGCTACACCTTC. The chain joins TRBV27 to TRBJ1-2; D is perhaps TRBD1 (6 bases). Germline CDR1 MNHEY, CDR2 SMNVEV (reference sequence). The V end was cut by 3 bases, the J end by 8 bases, with 13 bases between. The CDR3 extends over 13 amino acids.

The chain employs TRBV4-1 and TRBJ2-1; TRBD2 aligns across 10 bases. In germline, CDR1 is MGHRA, CDR2 YSYEKL. Trimming removed 4 bases from V and 7 bases from J; junction bases left unmatched: 10. The CDR3 has 16 amino acids. This CDR3 reads CASSPKGLAGVNEQFF. CDR3 DNA sequence: TGCGCCAGCAGCCCCAAGGGGCTAGCGGGGGTAAATGAGCAGTTCTTC.

The chain recombines TRBV4-1 with TRBJ1-1; tentatively, D is TRBD1 (6 bases). Germline CDR1 is MGHRA and CDR2 is YSYEKL. The V and J ends lost 4 bases and 0 bases respectively, with 12 bases between them. The CDR3 is 15 residues long. The CDR3 is CASSRTEALNTEAFF. In nucleotides, the CDR3 is TGCGCCAGCAGCCGGACAGAAGCCTTGAACACTGAAGCTTTCTTT.

The chain combines TRBV2 with TRBJ1-5; D remains unclear. The V end lost 6 bases, the J end lost 10 bases, and 16 bases lay between the germline ends. From germline, CDR1 is SNHLY and CDR2 FYNNEI. The CDR3 loop spans 13 amino acids. The CDR3 DNA follows: TGTGCCAGCAGGAACAGAAGTAGTCTTCCCCAGCATTTT. Its translation: CASRNRSSLPQHF. Drawing the rest from reference TRBV2 and TRBJ1-5, the complete variable domain is EPEVTQTPSHQVTQMGQEVILRCVPISNHLYFYWYRQILGQKVEFLVSFYNNEISEKSEIFDDQFSVERPDGSNFTLKIRSTKLEDSAMYFCASRNRSSLPQHFGDGTRLSIL.

V gene TRBV7-2 combines with J gene TRBJ1-2; perhaps TRBD1 as D (6 bases). CDR1 is SGHTA and CDR2 is FQGNSA in the germline V gene. V lost 5 bases and J 8 bases, leaving 18 bases between the germline ends. This CDR3 comprises 14 residues. CDR3 in DNA: TGTGCCAGCAGCCCGGGACAACCCACGGGGGGCTACACCTTC. It specifies CASSPGQPTGGYTF.

The V and J genes are TRBV5-1 and TRBJ1-5; D unclear. V gave up 1 base and J gave up 11 bases, with 22 bases separating them. Germline V gene data show CDR1 as SGHRS and CDR2 as YFSETQ. The CDR3 runs to 16 residues. CDR3 protein: CASSLSPGRNLSAQHF. The CDR3, as DNA: TGCGCCAGCAGCTTGTCTCCAGGCCGTAACCTATCAGCCCAGCATTTT. The full variable domain, with the rest looked up from reference TRBV5-1 and TRBJ1-5, is KAGVTQTPRYLIKTRGQQVTLSCSPISGHRSVSWYQQTPGQGLQFLFEYFSETQRNKGNFPGRFSGRQFSNSRSEMNVSTLELGDSALYLCASSLSPGRNLSAQHFGDGTRLSIL.

J is TRBJ2-3 and V is TRBV10-3; 9 bases are a match to TRBD2. Trimming took 4 bases from V and 6 from J; bases not matched to a gene: 5. Looked up from germline, CDR1 is ENHRY and CDR2 is SYGVKD. This CDR3 comprises 14 residues. In DNA, the CDR3 is TGTGCCATCAGTGCCCTAGCGGGGTATGATACGCAGTATTTT. Protein product: CAISALAGYDTQYF.

This rearrangement joins TRBV7-2 to TRBJ2-1; 11 positions agree with TRBD1. CDR3 length: 16 amino acids. The V segment lost 4 bases and the J segment 4 bases; nucleotides outside the gene matches: 6. Germline V gene lookup returns CDR1 SGHTA and CDR2 FQGNSA. The CDR3 DNA is TGTGCCAGCAGCTCCGCCGGGACAGGGGGTTACAATGAGCAGTTCTTC. Encoded protein: CASSSAGTGGYNEQFF.

V usage is TRBV4-1 and J usage is TRBJ2-7; 7 nucleotides line up with TRBD1. The ends lost 1 base at V and 3 bases at J; junction bases unmatched: 3. Germline V CDR1 and CDR2: MGHRA, YSYEKL. The CDR3 runs to 14 residues. The CDR3 DNA is TGCGCCAGCAGCCAAGGACAGGGAGACTACGAGCAGTACTTC. This encodes CASSQGQGDYEQYF.

The rearrangement links TRBV18 to TRBJ1-1; 9 bases map to TRBD1. The CDR3 covers 18 residues. V shed 1 base, J shed 2 bases, and the junction held 11 bases outside the gene matches. Germline V gene lookup returns CDR1 KGHSH and CDR2 LQKENI. Here the CDR3 reads CASSPLGTGSRRNTEAFF. The CDR3, as DNA: TGTGCCAGCTCACCACTCGGGACAGGGAGCCGGCGCAACACTGAAGCTTTCTTT.

V and J are TRBV20-1 and TRBJ1-1, with TRBD1 as a possible D gene (5 bases). V was cut by 3 bases and J by 2 bases, with 10 bases left in between. Germline V CDR1 and CDR2: DFQATT, SNEGSKA (reference sequence). CDR3 length: 13 residues. This chain's CDR3 is CSASMTANTEAFF. In DNA form, the CDR3 reads TGCAGTGCTAGTATGACAGCTAACACTGAAGCTTTCTTT.

The sample holds a few counts of this clone. The J gene is TRBJ2-2, the V gene TRBV7-9; D possibly corresponds to TRBD2 (6 bases). V lost 1 base and J lost 4, with 10 bases in between. Germline CDR1 is SEHNR and CDR2 is FQNEAQ (reference sequence). The CDR3 has 15 amino acids. Here the CDR3 DNA reads TGTGCCAGCAGCTTAGAGGGACTCACCACCGGGGAGCTGTTTTTT. This translates into CASSLEGLTTGELFF.

The chain recombines TRBV6-6 with TRBJ1-6; D call uncertain. The CDR3 length is 14 residues. Trimming removed 4 bases at V and 5 bases at J, with 9 bases between. CDR1 is MNHNY and CDR2 is SVGAGI in the germline V gene (reference sequence). The chain's CDR3 is CASSSSQDNSPLHF. CDR3 DNA: TGTGCCAGCAGTTCATCTCAGGATAATTCACCCCTCCACTTT.

The sample holds a few counts of this clone. The genes are TRBV7-2 and TRBJ2-7; 8 bases match TRBD1. Germline V lookup: CDR1 SGHTA, CDR2 FQGNSA. V was clipped by 1 base and J by 4 bases; unmatched bases: 3. The CDR3 loop spans 14 amino acids. CDR3 DNA: TGTGCCAGCAGCTTAGACAGGGGGTTTTACGAGCAGTACTTC. Translation: CASSLDRGFYEQYF.

Only one count was recorded for this clone. DNA of the CDR3: TGTGCCAGCAGCTTAAGTCCTGACGGAGCTCAGCCCCAGCATTTT. This codes for CASSLSPDGAQPQHF. The J gene is TRBJ1-5, the V gene TRBV7-2; D not certain. CDR1 SGHTA and CDR2 FQGNSA come from the germline V gene. CDR3 length equals 15 residues. Trimming cost V 2 bases and J 6 bases, with 14 bases left between them.

This chain links TRBV18 with TRBJ1-2; D may be TRBD1 (5 bases). This CDR3 contains 17 residues. The V end was cut by 1 base, the J end by 4 bases, with 19 bases between. Germline CDR1 reads KGHSH; CDR2 reads LQKENI. CDR3 nucleotide sequence: TGTGCCAGCTCACCACAGGGTGCGGGGACTCCTCTCTATGGCTACACCTTC. It is translated as CASSPQGAGTPLYGYTF.

This clone was recorded a few times. This CDR3 reads CASSRGDRGEQFF. CDR3 in DNA: TGTGCCAGTAGTAGGGGTGATCGGGGTGAGCAGTTCTTC. The rearrangement links TRBV19 to TRBJ2-1; maybe TRBD2 (5 bases). The CDR3 extends over 13 amino acids. The V and J ends lost 4 bases and 9 bases respectively, with 13 bases between them. Germline CDR1 LNHDA, CDR2 SQIVND (reference sequence).

The V and J genes are TRBV5-1 and TRBJ1-6; D perhaps matches TRBD1 (6 bases). Germline lookup yields CDR1 SGHRS and CDR2 YFSETQ. The V gene lost 1 base and the J gene lost 7 bases, with 9 bases spanning the gap. The CDR3 is made up of 14 amino acids. CDR3: CASSLTGLNSPLHF. The CDR3 DNA follows: TGCGCCAGCAGCTTGACAGGGTTAAATTCACCCCTCCACTTT.

The chain employs TRBV21-1 and TRBJ2-5; the table's D call TRBD1 went unverified against the DNA. TRBV21-1 is flagged as a pseudogene. The CDR3 spans 15 residues. The CDR3 sequence: CASSKGPGERETQYF. For the CDR3, the DNA is TGTGCCAGCAGCAAAGGGCCAGGGGAGCGAGAGACCCAGTACTTC.

This chain uses TRBV30 with TRBJ2-7; tentative D call: TRBD2 (6 bases). The CDR3 is made up of 16 amino acids. Germline V lookup: CDR1 GTSNPN, CDR2 SVGIG (reference sequence). Trimming left V 0 bases short and J 2 bases short, with 17 bases between. The CDR3 loop is CAWSVLGGIPPYEQYF. The CDR3 coding sequence is TGTGCCTGGAGTGTACTTGGGGGGATCCCCCCCTACGAGCAGTACTTC.

This clone was recorded once. This chain connects TRBV19 to TRBJ1-5; D is unresolved. Germline V lookup: CDR1 LNHDA, CDR2 SQIVND (reference sequence). The CDR3 consists of 15 residues. Between the trimmed V and J ends, which lost 7 bases and 3 bases, there was a span of 16 bases. Here the CDR3 DNA reads TGTGCCAGTACCCTAGACGAAGCCCCCAATCAGCCCCAGCATTTT. Translating gives CASTLDEAPNQPQHF. Complete variable domain (other parts from reference TRBV19 and TRBJ1-5): DGGITQSPKYLFRKEGQNVTLSCEQNLNHDAMYWYRQDPGQGLRLIYYSQIVNDFQKGDIAEGYSVSREKKESFPLTVTSAQKNPTAFYLCASTLDEAPNQPQHFGDGTRLSIL.

This clone was observed a single time. V is TRBV30 and J is TRBJ2-3, with 10 positions matching TRBD2. Trimming took 0 bases from V and 3 from J; bases not matched to a gene: 12. CDR1 GTSNPN and CDR2 SVGIG come from the germline V gene (reference sequence). This CDR3 is built from 18 residues. The CDR3 sequence is CAWSVMSGGADKTDTQYF. CDR3 DNA sequence: TGTGCCTGGAGTGTAATGAGCGGGGGGGCTGATAAGACAGATACGCAGTATTTT. The full variable domain, with the rest looked up from reference TRBV30 and TRBJ2-3, is SQTIHQWPATLVQPVGSPLSLECTVEGTSNPNLYWYRQAAGRGLQLLFYSVGIGQISSEVPQNLSASRPQDRQFILSSKKLLLSDSGFYLCAWSVMSGGADKTDTQYFGPGTRLTVL.

The chain recombines TRBV7-9 with TRBJ1-1; D not certain. The CDR3 extends over 8 amino acids. Deletions cut 10 bases from V and 11 bases from J, with 8 bases between. CDR1 is SEHNR and CDR2 is FQNEAQ in the germline V gene (reference sequence). CDR3 sequence reads: CAIPPAFF. The CDR3 DNA is TGTGCCATTCCTCCGGCTTTCTTT.